Below, 20 T cell receptor beta chains from the same sample are listed, as sequenced in a study of control samples from healthy donors and cancer patients. Method: immunoSEQ multiplex PCR; TCRdb's copy keeps in-frame clones and lacks some. This sample carries around 150,000 clones, roughly 89% of them seen once, and the ten largest clones take more than 10%. The sequencing input was blood. These receptors were collected from a man in his thirties or forties in good health.

The chain is built from TRBV19 and TRBJ1-5; D unresolved. Germline V gives CDR1 LNHDA, CDR2 SQIVND (reference sequence). The CDR3 length is 12 residues. Trimming left V 1 base short and J 6 bases short, with 4 bases between. Here the CDR3 DNA reads TGTGCCAGTAGTATAGGGCTTCAGCCCCAGCATTTT. It is translated as CASSIGLQPQHF.

The rearrangement uses TRBV18 and TRBJ1-4; D is unclear. Trimming removed 6 bases at V and 5 bases at J, with 10 bases between. Germline V CDR1 and CDR2: KGHSH, LQKENI. The length of the CDR3 is 13 residues. CDR3 nucleotides: TGTGCCAGCTCGCCCGGATTAAATGAAAAACTGTTTTTT. Translation gives CASSPGLNEKLFF.

This chain connects TRBV4-3 to TRBJ1-1; D gene unclear. Germline-derived CDR1 and CDR2 are LGHNA and YSLEER. Trimming stripped 1 base from V and 2 bases from J, with 8 bases between. This CDR3 is 14 amino acids long. The CDR3 is CASSQGARNTEAFF. The CDR3 DNA is TGCGCCAGCAGCCAAGGGGCACGAAACACTGAAGCTTTCTTT.

The chain is built from TRBV30 and TRBJ2-1; 10 nucleotides match TRBD1. Per germline, CDR1 GTSNPN and CDR2 SVGIG (reference sequence). The CDR3 covers 15 residues. With 0 bases clipped from V and 3 bases from J, the junction kept 2 bases outside the gene matches. The CDR3 coding sequence is TGTGCCTGGAGTGTAGACAGGGGGCGCTACAATGAGCAGTTCTTC. This translates into CAWSVDRGRYNEQFF.

V usage is TRBV28 and J usage is TRBJ2-7; D remains ambiguous. Deletions cut 2 bases from V and 4 bases from J, with 6 bases between. This CDR3 is built from 12 residues. The V gene's germline CDR1 is MDHEN and CDR2 SYDVKM. The CDR3 spells CASSLSQYEQYF. In DNA form, the CDR3 reads TGTGCCAGCAGTTTAAGTCAATACGAGCAGTACTTC.

This chain joins TRBV11-3 and TRBJ1-2; no firm D call. The CDR3 sequence is 16 residues long. V was clipped by 0 bases and J by 0 bases, with 11 bases between them. CDR1 is SGHNT and CDR2 is YENEEA in the germline V gene. The CDR3 region is CASSLDPWAPNYGYTF. CDR3 nucleotide sequence: TGTGCCAGCAGCTTAGATCCTTGGGCGCCTAACTATGGCTACACCTTC.

This clone was found a few times. The gene calls are TRBV6-6 and TRBJ2-5; TRBD1 might be the D (6 bases). V lost 7 bases and J lost 1, with 7 bases in between. This CDR3 contains 12 residues. Looked up from germline, CDR1 is MNHNY and CDR2 is SVGAGI (reference sequence). CDR3 residues: CASTRGQETQYF. The CDR3 DNA follows: TGTGCCAGCACCAGGGGCCAAGAGACCCAGTACTTC.

This chain connects TRBV11-2 to TRBJ2-7; D perhaps matches TRBD2 (6 bases). This CDR3 is 16 amino acids long. Looked up from germline, CDR1 is SGHAT and CDR2 is FQNNGV. The germline V and J ends were trimmed by 5 bases and 5 bases, with 22 bases remaining between them. The CDR3, as DNA: TGTGCCAGCAGCCCCGCTCGAGGGACTTTTTGGAACGAGCAGTACTTC. The encoded protein is CASSPARGTFWNEQYF.

The chain couples TRBV28 to TRBJ2-1; no firm D call. Germline-derived CDR1 and CDR2 are MDHEN and SYDVKM. The CDR3 runs 14 residues. V was cut by 2 bases and J by 5 bases, with 10 bases left in between. CDR3 sequence: CASSLPYFNNEQFF. CDR3 nucleotides: TGTGCCAGCAGTTTACCCTACTTCAACAATGAGCAGTTCTTC. Drawing the rest from reference TRBV28 and TRBJ2-1, the complete variable domain is DVKVTQSSRYLVKRTGEKVFLECVQDMDHENMFWYRQDPGLGLRLIYFSYDVKMKEKGDIPEGYSVSREKKERFSLILESASTNQTSMYLCASSLPYFNNEQFFGPGTRLTVL.

In this sample, this clone turned up once. The chain links TRBV27 to TRBJ1-6, with D possibly being TRBD1 (5 bases). The CDR3 sequence is 12 residues long. The germline V gene encodes CDR1 MNHEY and CDR2 SMNVEV (reference sequence). The germline V and J ends were trimmed by 5 bases and 11 bases, with 10 bases remaining between them. DNA for the CDR3: TGTGCCAGCAGTCCAGGGTGGCCACCCCTCCACTTT. Its protein is CASSPGWPPLHF.

The V gene is TRBV7-9, the J gene TRBJ2-1; no firm D call. This CDR3 contains 12 residues. Germline CDR1 and CDR2: SEHNR and FQNEAQ (reference sequence). Trimming shortened V by 6 bases and J by 8 bases, and 11 bases separated the two germline ends. In DNA, the CDR3 is TGTGCCAGCAGAGTCGTCGTGGATGAGCAGTTCTTC. Translation: CASRVVVDEQFF.

This sequence joins TRBV28 and TRBJ2-5; D is perhaps TRBD2 (5 bases). Germline V CDR1 and CDR2: MDHEN, SYDVKM. The V gene lost 1 base and the J gene lost 5 bases, with 8 bases spanning the gap. The CDR3 loop spans 13 amino acids. The CDR3: CASSLSSLETQYF. CDR3 nucleotides: TGTGCCAGCAGTTTATCTAGCCTGGAGACCCAGTACTTC.

This rearrangement joins TRBV7-3 to TRBJ1-2; TRBD1 agrees at 8 bases. The germline gives CDR1 SGHTA, CDR2 FQGTGA. The CDR3 is 16 residues long. The V gene end was trimmed by 0 bases and the J gene end by 8 bases; junction bases not matched to a gene: 11. As DNA, the CDR3 is TGTGCCAGCAGCTTAACTCCGACCAGGGGGCGTGACGGCTACACCTTC. Translated: CASSLTPTRGRDGYTF.

This rearrangement joins TRBV5-8 to TRBJ1-5; no reliable D call. The CDR3 sequence is 11 residues long. Between the trimmed V and J ends, which lost 7 bases and 9 bases, there was a span of 11 bases. Germline assignment: CDR1 SGHTS and CDR2 YDEGEE. The CDR3 loop reads CASGHQWPQHF. DNA for the CDR3: TGTGCCAGCGGGCATCAGTGGCCCCAGCATTTT. Full variable domain (missing parts from reference TRBV5-8 and TRBJ1-5): EAGVTQSPTHLIKTRGQQATLRCSPISGHTSVYWYQQALGLGLQFLLWYDEGEERNRGNFPPRFSGRQFPNYSSELNVNALELEDSALYLCASGHQWPQHFGDGTRLSIL.

This chain uses TRBV2 with TRBJ1-1; D unresolved. V was shortened by 6 bases and J by 6 bases, with 11 bases between the two germline ends. Germline values: CDR1 SNHLY, CDR2 FYNNEI. The CDR3 is 12 amino acids. The CDR3 nucleotides are TGTGCCAGCAGGGACTCCGGACCTGAAGCTTTCTTT. Translated, it gives CASRDSGPEAFF.

This chain joins TRBV4-1 and TRBJ2-1, with TRBD1 identical over 7 bases. The CDR3 loop spans 16 amino acids. Germline trimming cut 6 bases from V and 4 bases from J; bases unmatched to any gene: 12. Germline V gene lookup returns CDR1 MGHRA and CDR2 YSYEKL. This CDR3 reads CASSEGPDRPYNEQFF. The DNA of the CDR3 is TGCGCCAGCAGTGAAGGGCCGGACAGGCCGTACAATGAGCAGTTCTTC.

The rearrangement joins TRBV7-8 to TRBJ2-3, with D possibly being TRBD1 or TRBD2 (6 bases each). Trimming removed 4 bases from V and 3 bases from J, with 14 bases in between. The length of the CDR3 is 15 residues. Germline CDR1 SGHVS, CDR2 FQNEAQ. The CDR3 coding sequence is TGTGCCAGCAGCTCTCCCGGGGGCCGAACAGATACGCAGTATTTT. Amino acid sequence: CASSSPGGRTDTQYF.

V gene TRBV6-5 combines with J gene TRBJ1-2; 9 bases match TRBD1. V lost 8 bases, J lost 7 bases, and 11 bases stayed unmatched. This CDR3 comprises 14 residues. Germline CDR1 and CDR2: MNHEY and SVGAGI. For the CDR3, the DNA is TGTGCCAGCTCGGACAGGGGAAGTATACGTGGCTACACCTTC. This codes for CASSDRGSIRGYTF.

The chain uses TRBV10-3 and TRBJ2-7; 7 bases fit TRBD2. Germline assignment: CDR1 ENHRY and CDR2 SYGVKD. Trimming removed 11 bases from V and 3 bases from J; junction bases left unmatched: 16. The length of the CDR3 is 15 residues. CDR3 residues: CAADGGGTADYEQYF. CDR3 coding DNA: TGTGCCGCCGACGGGGGAGGGACGGCGGACTACGAGCAGTACTTC.

The chain links TRBV7-9 to TRBJ2-3, with D possibly TRBD1 on 6 matching bases. This CDR3 is 14 amino acids long. Per germline, CDR1 SEHNR and CDR2 FQNEAQ (reference sequence). V lost 1 base and J lost 3, with 8 bases in between. In DNA form, the CDR3 reads TGTGCCAGCAGCTTAGAGGGGGTGACAGATACGCAGTATTTT. Translated: CASSLEGVTDTQYF. The whole variable domain, remainder taken from reference TRBV7-9 and TRBJ2-3, is DTGVSQNPRHKITKRGQNVTFRCDPISEHNRLYWYRQTLGQGPEFLTYFQNEAQLEKSRLLSDRFSAERPKGSFSTLEIQRTEQGDSAMYLCASSLEGVTDTQYFGPGTRLTVL.